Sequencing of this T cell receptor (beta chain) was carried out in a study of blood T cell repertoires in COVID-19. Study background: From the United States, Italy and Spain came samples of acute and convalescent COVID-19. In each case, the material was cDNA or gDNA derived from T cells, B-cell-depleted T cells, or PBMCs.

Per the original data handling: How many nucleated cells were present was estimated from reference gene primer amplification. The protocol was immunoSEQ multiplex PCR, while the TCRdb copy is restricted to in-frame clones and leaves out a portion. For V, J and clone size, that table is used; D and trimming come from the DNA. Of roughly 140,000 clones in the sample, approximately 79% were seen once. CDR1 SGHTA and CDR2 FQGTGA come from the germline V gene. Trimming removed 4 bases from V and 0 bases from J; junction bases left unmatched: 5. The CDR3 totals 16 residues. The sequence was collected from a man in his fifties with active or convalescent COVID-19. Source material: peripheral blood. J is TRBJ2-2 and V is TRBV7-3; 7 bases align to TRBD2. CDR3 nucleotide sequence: TGTGCCAGCAGCTCCCTAGCGGTCGCGAACACCGGGGAGCTGTTTTTT. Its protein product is CASSSLAVANTGELFF.